Each of the 22 T cell receptor beta chains below was sequenced from the same sample in a study of T cell responses to AZD1222 COVID-19 vaccine. Using immunoSEQ multiplex PCR, the repertoire was profiled, and TCRdb retains in-frame clones only, with some absent. The sample records about 120,000 clones, approximately 85% being singletons. This sample comprised peripheral blood, obtained on day 0 of MenACWY control vaccination. The origin of the receptors is an adult in good health.

Many counts were recorded for this clone. This chain connects TRBV11-3 to TRBJ2-3; a weak D match, TRBD1 (6 bases). V was pared by 4 bases and J by 1 base, with 18 bases between. Germline lookup yields CDR1 SGHNT and CDR2 YENEEA. The CDR3 has 17 residues. In nucleotides, the CDR3 is TGTGCCAGCAGCTCAAGGCAGGGGACGAGGGGCACAGATACGCAGTATTTT. This translates into CASSSRQGTRGTDTQYF.

The chain couples TRBV5-1 to TRBJ1-2; D gene uncertain. The germline V gene has CDR1 SGHRS and CDR2 YFSETQ. This CDR3 is built from 14 residues. Trimming pared 0 bases from V and 4 bases from J, leaving 10 bases between. In DNA, the CDR3 is TGCGCCAGCAGCTTGGAAGTTCGGAGCTATGGCTACACCTTC. Amino acids: CASSLEVRSYGYTF. The variable domain in full, completed from reference TRBV5-1 and TRBJ1-2, reads KAGVTQTPRYLIKTRGQQVTLSCSPISGHRSVSWYQQTPGQGLQFLFEYFSETQRNKGNFPGRFSGRQFSNSRSEMNVSTLELGDSALYLCASSLEVRSYGYTFGSGTRLTVV.

A single count supports this clone. The rearrangement joins TRBV28 to TRBJ1-1; perhaps TRBD1 as D (6 bases). The germline CDR1 and CDR2 sequences are MDHEN and SYDVKM. V was shortened by 1 base and J by 6 bases, with 12 bases between the two germline ends. The CDR3 is 14 residues long. In DNA, the CDR3 is TGTGCCAGCAGTTTATTGCAGGGGAGGGCTGAAGCTTTCTTT. Translation gives CASSLLQGRAEAFF.

In this sample, this clone turned up a few times. The CDR3 sequence is CASTKNPGANYGYTF. CDR3 DNA: TGTGCCAGCACCAAGAACCCCGGGGCTAACTATGGCTACACCTTC. The chain couples TRBV7-9 to TRBJ1-2; D not resolved. The CDR3 covers 15 residues. Trimming took off 7 bases at V and 0 bases at J, with 15 bases between the two ends. Per germline, CDR1 SEHNR and CDR2 FQNEAQ (reference sequence).

The chain recombines TRBV5-1 with TRBJ1-1; no definite D call. Per the germline V gene, CDR1 is SGHRS and CDR2 is YFSETQ. The germline V and J ends were trimmed by 7 bases and 0 bases, with 16 bases remaining between them. This CDR3 has 15 residues. As DNA, the CDR3 is TGCGCCAGCCGCCCCCAGCCTGAGCTGAACACTGAAGCTTTCTTT. It codes for CASRPQPELNTEAFF. The full variable domain, rest sourced from reference TRBV5-1 and TRBJ1-1, is KAGVTQTPRYLIKTRGQQVTLSCSPISGHRSVSWYQQTPGQGLQFLFEYFSETQRNKGNFPGRFSGRQFSNSRSEMNVSTLELGDSALYLCASRPQPELNTEAFFGQGTRLTVV.

The chain links TRBV7-9 to TRBJ1-2, with D unclear. CDR1 and CDR2 from the germline V gene are SEHNR and FQNEAQ (reference sequence). V lost 6 bases to trimming and J lost 8 bases, with 13 bases between them. The CDR3 runs to 12 residues. The CDR3: CASSISSSGYTF. As DNA, the CDR3 is TGTGCCAGCAGTATATCCTCCTCAGGCTACACCTTC.

The chain couples TRBV6-5 to TRBJ2-2; TRBD1 aligns across 7 bases. The CDR3 has 15 amino acids. CDR1 and CDR2 (germline): MNHEY, SVGAGI. V dropped 7 bases and J dropped 2; count of bases not matched to a gene: 7. CDR3 in amino acids: CASKDRTSNTGELFF. The CDR3 DNA follows: TGTGCCAGCAAGGACAGGACTTCCAACACCGGGGAGCTGTTTTTT.

The chain uses TRBV7-8 and TRBJ2-7; D gene unclear. This CDR3 spans 11 amino acids. Between the trimmed V and J ends, which lost 4 bases and 6 bases, there was a span of 7 bases. In germline, CDR1 is SGHVS, CDR2 FQNEAQ. This chain's CDR3 is CASSSQFEQYF. DNA for the CDR3: TGTGCCAGCAGCTCACAGTTCGAGCAGTACTTC.

The J gene is TRBJ1-1, the V gene TRBV6-2 or TRBV6-3, with D perhaps TRBD1 (5 bases). The germline gives CDR1 MNHEY, CDR2 SVGEGT. This CDR3 is built from 18 residues. V lost 0 bases and J 0 bases, leaving 17 bases between the germline ends. CDR3 sequence: CASSYSDRKPEMNTEAFF. CDR3 bases: TGTGCCAGCAGTTACTCCGACAGAAAACCCGAAATGAACACTGAAGCTTTCTTT.

The rearrangement joins TRBV2 to TRBJ1-2; the match to TRBD1 covers 7 bases. CDR1 SNHLY and CDR2 FYNNEI come from the germline V gene. The V segment lost 5 bases and the J segment 1 base; nucleotides outside the gene matches: 7. This CDR3 spans 15 amino acids. Here the CDR3 DNA reads TGTGCCAGCAGTTTACAGGGGCCGGGTAACTATGGCTACACCTTC. Translated: CASSLQGPGNYGYTF.

V is TRBV5-4 and J is TRBJ1-3; D not certain. The CDR3 totals 14 residues. The germline V gene encodes CDR1 SGHNT and CDR2 YYREEE (reference sequence). Trimming took 5 bases from V and 1 from J, leaving 10 bases between them. In DNA form, the CDR3 reads TGTGCCAGCAGTAAGGAAGGGTCTGGAAACACCATATATTTT. Its translation is CASSKEGSGNTIYF.

This chain connects TRBV28 to TRBJ1-2, with TRBD1 matching 7 bases. The CDR3 extends over 15 amino acids. In germline, CDR1 is MDHEN, CDR2 SYDVKM. V gave up 5 bases and J gave up 0 bases; unmatched junction bases: 6. CDR3 sequence: CASSIPGGANYGYTF. The CDR3 region has the DNA TGTGCCAGCAGTATCCCAGGGGGAGCTAACTATGGCTACACCTTC.

This sequence joins TRBV19 and TRBJ2-2, with a possible D match to TRBD1 (6 bases). Trimming left V 1 base short and J 2 bases short, with 8 bases between. The germline V gene encodes CDR1 LNHDA and CDR2 SQIVND (reference sequence). This CDR3 is 15 amino acids long. The CDR3 bases are TGTGCCAGTAGTATAGTACAGGGAAACACCGGGGAGCTGTTTTTT. Encoded protein: CASSIVQGNTGELFF.

The rearrangement joins TRBV19 to TRBJ2-3, with D tentatively TRBD1 (6 bases). The V end lost 6 bases, the J end lost 1 base, and 8 bases lay between the germline ends. Germline-derived CDR1 and CDR2 are LNHDA and SQIVND (reference sequence). The CDR3 length is 13 residues. The CDR3: CASRAGGTDTQYF. CDR3 nucleotides: TGTGCCAGTAGGGCAGGGGGCACAGATACGCAGTATTTT. Using reference TRBV19 and TRBJ2-3 for the parts outside the CDR3, the full variable domain is DGGITQSPKYLFRKEGQNVTLSCEQNLNHDAMYWYRQDPGQGLRLIYYSQIVNDFQKGDIAEGYSVSREKKESFPLTVTSAQKNPTAFYLCASRAGGTDTQYFGPGTRLTVL.

About this clone itself: One end of the junction is discordant with germline, which a read error may explain. The chain recombines TRBV6-1 with TRBJ1-2, with 7 bases lining up with TRBD1. Germline assignment: CDR1 MNHNS and CDR2 SASEGT. This CDR3 comprises 14 residues. The DNA of the CDR3 is TGTGCCAGCAGCGAAGGGGGCCGGGCCTATGGCTACACCTTC. It yields the protein CASSEGGRAYGYTF.

This clone was recorded once. The chain recombines TRBV9 with TRBJ1-1; tentatively, D is TRBD1 (6 bases). This CDR3 region has 13 residues. CDR1 SGDLS and CDR2 YYNGEE come from the germline V gene. The V gene lost 0 bases and the J gene lost 7 bases, with 10 bases spanning the gap. The CDR3 nucleotides read TGTGCCAGCAGCGTAGGGTTGACAGGTGAAGCTTTCTTT. It is translated as CASSVGLTGEAFF.

In its sample, this clone was seen once. This chain links TRBV5-4 with TRBJ2-2; 9 positions agree with TRBD2. From germline, CDR1 is SGHNT and CDR2 YYREEE (reference sequence). V shed 4 bases, J shed 0 bases, and the junction held 1 base outside the gene matches. The CDR3 extends over 15 amino acids. This CDR3 is CASSPSGANTGELFF. The CDR3 nucleotides read TGTGCCAGCAGCCCTAGCGGGGCGAACACCGGGGAGCTGTTTTTT. The whole variable domain, remainder taken from reference TRBV5-4 and TRBJ2-2, is ETGVTQSPTHLIKTRGQQVTLRCSSQSGHNTVSWYQQALGQGPQFIFQYYREEENGRGNFPPRFSGLQFPNYSSELNVNALELDDSALYLCASSPSGANTGELFFGEGSRLTVL.

The chain is built from TRBV5-4 and TRBJ1-1; TRBD1 matches 8 bases. Per the germline V gene, CDR1 is SGHNT and CDR2 is YYREEE (reference sequence). The length of the CDR3 is 15 residues. Trimming cost V 0 bases and J 3 bases; bases outside gene matches: 4. CDR3 sequence: CASSLGDRLDTEAFF. DNA for the CDR3: TGTGCCAGCAGCTTGGGGGACAGGCTCGACACTGAAGCTTTCTTT.

This rearrangement joins TRBV5-5 to TRBJ2-7, with D possibly matching TRBD2 (6 bases). V lost 1 base, J lost 0 bases, and 11 bases lay in between. From germline, CDR1 is SGHKS and CDR2 YYEKEE (reference sequence). CDR3 length: 15 amino acids. The DNA of the CDR3 is TGTGCCAGCAGCTTGTCAGGAGGGATCTCCTACGAGCAGTACTTC. It is translated as CASSLSGGISYEQYF.

The V gene is TRBV5-4, the J gene TRBJ1-4, with D uncertain. Deletions cut 0 bases from V and 0 bases from J, with 6 bases between. This CDR3 region has 15 residues. Germline values: CDR1 SGHNT, CDR2 YYREEE (reference sequence). CDR3 loop: CASSLDPATNEKLFF. In DNA form, the CDR3 reads TGTGCCAGCAGCTTGGACCCCGCAACTAATGAAAAACTGTTTTTT.

V is TRBV7-2 and J is TRBJ2-3; 14 bases map to TRBD2. V was clipped by 0 bases and J by 5 bases; unmatched bases: 13. The CDR3 runs to 20 residues. CDR1 is SGHTA and CDR2 is FQGNSA in the germline V gene. In DNA, the CDR3 is TGTGCCAGCAGCTTAGCCCCTCCCCGACTAGCGGGGGGGTCCGGAGATACGCAGTATTTT. Translating it yields CASSLAPPRLAGGSGDTQYF.

The chain links TRBV5-6 to TRBJ1-6; no reliable D call. V lost 1 base to trimming and J lost 14 bases, with 13 bases between them. CDR3 length: 13 amino acids. The germline CDR1 and CDR2 sequences are SGHDT and YYEEEE. CDR3 nucleotide sequence: TGTGCCAGCAGCTTGATCGAGATTCGGACCCTCCACTTT. It is translated as CASSLIEIRTLHF.